The present entry profiles one T cell receptor beta chain with its context. The repertoire was sequenced with immunoSEQ multiplex PCR; TCRdb's copy has only in-frame clones and lacks some. The table records about 250,000 clones, about 83% of them present only once. This sample was included in a study of blood T cell repertoires in COVID-19. This TCR derives from an elderly woman with COVID-19, enrolled during active disease. Sequencing used peripheral blood.

The CDR3 region has the DNA TGTGCCAGCTCACCTGGGACAGGCCGTCGGACCCAGTACTTC. Amino acid sequence: CASSPGTGRRTQYF. The genes are TRBV18 and TRBJ2-5; 8 nucleotides agree with TRBD1. Germline CDR1 is KGHSH and CDR2 is LQKENI. The CDR3 consists of 14 residues. V lost 3 bases and J lost 7; bases outside the gene matches: 7.